This paragraph covers one T cell receptor (beta chain) sequence. This clonotype was seen many times. Its target antigen remains unknown. No per-base quality is available; no much larger clone lies one base away. Graves' hyperthyroidism was defined as stable when no progression to ophthalmopathy occurred over 18 months of follow-up. Hyperthyroidism patients were newly diagnosed, with disease duration under 2 months, and aged 18 to 65 years. The study excluded patients with uncontrolled infections, other autoimmune diseases, pregnancy or lactation. Diagnoses were established on the basis of clinical symptoms, serum thyroxine and TRAb, thyroid ultrasound, and orbital computed tomography. PBMCs were separated from approximately 9.9 ml of fresh peripheral blood using Ficoll-Paque density gradient centrifugation. Total RNA was extracted with Trizol reagent, and quality was checked on an Agilent 2100 Bioanalyzer.

These data are taken from a study of T cells in Graves' hyperthyroidism and ophthalmopathy (dated by TCRdb to about 2019). General notes on the study: Peripheral blood samples were taken at initial diagnosis, before any treatment was given. Thyroid tissue and blood T-cell repertoires from roughly six Graves' hyperthyroidism patients were also compared in the study. Following sampling, methimazole starting at 30 mg daily was given to hyperthyroidism patients, and high-dose intravenous methylprednisolone was given to ophthalmopathy patients. An independent validation cohort of under 20 hyperthyroidism patients and about 16 patients who later progressed to ophthalmopathy tested prospective prediction of ophthalmopathy. TCR Vbeta CDR3 sequencing of 135 peripheral blood samples (over 40 ophthalmopathy, over 70 hyperthyroidism and 17 progressor patients) is reported in the paper. The roughly 94 discovery patients were randomly split 7:3 into training and test sets. To identify distinguishing TCR V-J signatures, a discovery cohort of about a hundred patients was used, comprising under 45 with Graves' ophthalmopathy and around 60 with stable Graves' hyperthyroidism.

Study-wide findings and limitations: Most expanded thyroid clonotypes (frequency above 0.001) were also found in blood, which suggests that blood repertoires may mirror thyroid immune responses. In cross-validation, a model built on a 13 V-J signature told ophthalmopathy apart from stable hyperthyroidism with 87.88% sensitivity and approximately 81% specificity, and in testing the same model reached 80%/75%. Sample size was not statistically predetermined, and blinding of investigators to group allocation was not performed. In validation, the model predicted progression to ophthalmopathy with roughly 70% sensitivity and over 72% specificity, a median of 6.5 months before onset.

TCR beta CDR3 regions were amplified from RNA transcripts. The TCR CDR3 was subjected to a first round of RT-PCR using the HTBI primer set and the Qiagen OneStep RT-PCR kit. Libraries were constructed in a second round of multiplex PCR, after which size selection and purification were performed. Sequencing of the libraries was done on an Illumina HiSeq2000 using paired-end 100 bp reads. The published analysis was carried out like this. Raw data were processed with SOAPnuke, discarding reads with adapters, uncalled bases, mean Phred below 15, or no exact constant-primer or identifier match. High-quality paired reads were merged with COPE v1.2.5, and unique nucleotide sequences were defined as clonotypes. Clonotypes were aligned to IMGT TRBV, TRBD and TRBJ reference segments using MiTCR v1.1. The analysis included only V-J combinations with a frequency above 0.0001, which together covered 99% to 99.2% of the repertoires. A TCS score was defined as the ratio of F50 (clonal expansion) to E x V (chaos), with BLOSUM62-based TCRdist applied between CDR3 peptides within each V-J. Welch's t-statistics and random forest reduced roughly 500 V-J features to 13, which were used in a naive Bayes classifier (R e1071). TCRdb ran its own pipeline on the public reads, namely fastp trimming at Q25 and MiXCR clone calling, and kept in-frame beta chains. Rows are combined by CDR3 protein, so each entry shows the most common genes and DNA. The V and J calls were not made by the authors but by TCRdb's processing. For this sample the table gives roughly 420,000 distinct CDR3 sequences, of which roughly an eighth were detected only once. The leading ten clones occupy 4% to 6.5% of the sample.

Material for sequencing was blood. The TCR originated in a woman between 18 and 30 years old with Graves' hyperthyroidism.

Read as DNA, the sequence is TGTGCCTCGGACAGGGGCACTGAAGCTTTCTTT. Translated, this is CASDRGTEAFF. Recombination linked TRBV30 to TRBJ1-1, and TRBD1 matches 9 of the central bases. V trim: 7 bases; J trim: 4 bases; unmatched bases: 1. The germline V gene (reference sequence) supplies CDR1 GTSNPN and CDR2 SVGIG. From its cysteine to its phenylalanine, the CDR3 spans 11 amino acids. Only the CDR3 region is kept as DNA, spanning 33 bases read in frame from base 1.